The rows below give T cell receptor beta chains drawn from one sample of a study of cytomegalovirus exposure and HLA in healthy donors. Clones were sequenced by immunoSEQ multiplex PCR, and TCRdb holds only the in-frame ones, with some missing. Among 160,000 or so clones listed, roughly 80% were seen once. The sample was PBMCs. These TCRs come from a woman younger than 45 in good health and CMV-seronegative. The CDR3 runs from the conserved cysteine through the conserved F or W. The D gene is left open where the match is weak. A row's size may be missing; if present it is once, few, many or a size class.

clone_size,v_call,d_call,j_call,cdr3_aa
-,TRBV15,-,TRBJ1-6,CATSQRPGHINSPLHF
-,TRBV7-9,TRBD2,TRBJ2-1,CASSLIGGAYEQFF
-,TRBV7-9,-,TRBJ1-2,CASSFNQVMDYTF
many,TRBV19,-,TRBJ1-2,CASSTSGQFWGYTF
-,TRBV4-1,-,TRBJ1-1,CASSPTPGGGWNTEAFF
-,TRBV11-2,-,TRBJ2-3,CASSLSGQGTDTQYF
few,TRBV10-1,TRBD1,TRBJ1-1,CASRQYLGTENTEAFF
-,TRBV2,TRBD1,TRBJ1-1,CASRTGSTEAFF
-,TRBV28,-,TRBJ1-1,CASRNFGVPEAFF
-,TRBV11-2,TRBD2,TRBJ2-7,CASSPGLAGALYEQYF
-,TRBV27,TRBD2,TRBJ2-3,CASRPTSGGAGTQYF
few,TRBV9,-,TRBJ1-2,CASSVRENYGYTF
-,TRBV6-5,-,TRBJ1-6,CASHRDGGDSPLHF
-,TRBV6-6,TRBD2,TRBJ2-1,CAISGGSYNEQFF
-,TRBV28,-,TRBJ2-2,CASTVPNTGELFF